Below are 23 T cell receptor beta chains sequenced from a single sample in a study of Graves' ophthalmopathy and Graves' hyperthyroidism. RNA transcripts served as template for amplifying TCR beta CDR3 sequences. In the first round, RT-PCR was carried out with HTBI primers, and a multiplex PCR formed the second round. From the multiplex PCR reads, TCRdb called clonotypes with MiXCR, one entry per CDR3 protein. The table records roughly 1.1 million distinct CDR3 sequences, about two fifths of them present only once. The specimen was peripheral blood or thyroid tissue (not recorded which). The receptors stem from an adult man with Graves' hyperthyroidism.

This rearrangement joins TRBV9 to TRBJ2-5; TRBD1 is a possible D gene (6 bases). CDR1 and CDR2 (germline): SGDLS, YYNGEE. CDR3 length equals 14 residues. V was cut by 0 bases and J by 6 bases, with 12 bases left in between. CDR3 coding DNA: TGTGCCAGCAGCGTAGGAGGGGGAAAAAAGACCCAGTACTTC. This codes for CASSVGGGKKTQYF.

This clonotype was seen a few times. This chain joins TRBV19 and TRBJ2-2; possible D gene TRBD2, 6 bases. Germline-derived CDR1 and CDR2 are LNHDA and SQIVND (reference sequence). V was shortened by 6 bases and J by 3 bases, with 14 bases between the two germline ends. The CDR3 is made up of 15 amino acids. The CDR3 nucleotides are TGTGCCAGTAGGGCTGTGGGGACTCACACCGGGGAGCTGTTTTTT. This codes for CASRAVGTHTGELFF.

The rearrangement uses TRBV5-4 and TRBJ2-7; D is possibly TRBD2 (6 bases). The germline V and J ends were trimmed by 4 bases and 2 bases, with 19 bases remaining between them. Germline lookup yields CDR1 SGHNT and CDR2 YYREEE (reference sequence). The CDR3 covers 16 residues. CDR3 protein: CASSQPGTSLTYEQYF. The CDR3 DNA follows: TGTGCCAGCAGCCAACCCGGGACTTCCCTCACCTACGAGCAGTACTTC.

CDR3 amino acids: CSAHDNLGGSHEQYF. The CDR3 DNA is TGCAGTGCTCACGATAATTTGGGGGGGAGCCACGAGCAGTACTTC. The J gene is TRBJ2-7, the V gene TRBV20-1, with 7 positions matching TRBD2. Germline V gene lookup returns CDR1 DFQATT and CDR2 SNEGSKA (reference sequence). V gave up 5 bases and J gave up 5 bases; unmatched junction bases: 15. CDR3 length: 15 residues.

This clonotype came up many times. The rearrangement joins TRBV20-1 to TRBJ2-5; D gene uncertain. The length of the CDR3 is 13 residues. The germline V and J ends were trimmed by 0 bases and 4 bases, with 9 bases remaining between them. Per germline, CDR1 DFQATT and CDR2 SNEGSKA (reference sequence). The CDR3 sequence: CSARDWAAETQYF. The CDR3 nucleotides are TGCAGTGCTAGAGATTGGGCGGCAGAGACCCAGTACTTC.

This clonotype was found many times. V and J are TRBV15 and TRBJ2-7, with TRBD1 identical over 9 bases. This CDR3 region has 17 residues. Trimming took 0 bases from V and 8 from J; bases not matched to a gene: 14. Germline V gene data show CDR1 as LNHNV and CDR2 as YYDKDF (reference sequence). CDR3 coding DNA: TGTGCCACCAGCAGAGACCCACACAGGGGGCCATCTACGAAGCAGTACTTC. Translating it yields CATSRDPHRGPSTKQYF.

Details on this clonotype: The germline gene is not matched at one end of the junction; a read error may be the cause. The rearrangement joins TRBV12-3 or TRBV12-4 to TRBJ1-5; no clear D gene. This CDR3 is built from 15 residues. The CDR3 DNA is TGCGCCAGCAGCCATAGGGCCCTGGGGAATCAGCCCCAGCATTTT. This translates into CASSHRALGNQPQHF.

This clonotype was recorded many times. This chain joins TRBV29-1 and TRBJ2-7; TRBD1 is a possible D gene (6 bases). Trimming pared 7 bases from V and 0 bases from J, leaving 10 bases between. The CDR3 covers 12 residues. Germline assignment: CDR1 SQVTM and CDR2 ANQGSEA. This chain's CDR3 is CSATGSSYEQYF. In DNA form, the CDR3 reads TGCAGCGCGACAGGTAGCTCCTACGAGCAGTACTTC.

This clonotype was found many times. The chain employs TRBV20-1 and TRBJ2-7, with TRBD1 matching 8 bases. Per the germline V gene, CDR1 is DFQATT and CDR2 is SNEGSKA (reference sequence). This CDR3 region has 15 residues. V gave up 3 bases and J gave up 5 bases; unmatched junction bases: 12. The CDR3 DNA reads TGCAGTGCTAGGGGTTGGGGACAGGAGTGCGACGAGCAGTACTTC. This encodes CSARGWGQECDEQYF.

This clonotype was counted only a few times. The V and J genes are TRBV6-5 and TRBJ2-5, with 11 bases that match TRBD1. Trimming cost V 6 bases and J 5 bases; bases outside gene matches: 11. The CDR3 is 16 amino acids. Germline assignment: CDR1 MNHEY and CDR2 SVGAGI. The CDR3 DNA follows: TGTGCCAGCAGATCGGACAGGGGGCTGACCTTGGAGACCCAGTACTTC. Translated, it gives CASRSDRGLTLETQYF.

At least ten counts were recorded for this clonotype. The chain recombines TRBV7-6 with TRBJ1-3; D call uncertain. The V end was cut by 4 bases, the J end by 1 base, with 11 bases between. CDR1 is SGHVS, CDR2 FNYEAQ, per germline. The CDR3 has 15 residues. Here the CDR3 reads CASSSPTSSGNTIYF. The CDR3 DNA follows: TGTGCCAGCAGCTCTCCGACAAGTTCTGGAAACACCATATATTTT.

The rearrangement uses TRBV5-1 and TRBJ1-3; 7 nucleotides align to TRBD1. Germline lookup yields CDR1 SGHRS and CDR2 YFSETQ. This CDR3 has 15 amino acids. Germline trimming cut 2 bases from V and 0 bases from J; bases unmatched to any gene: 2. The CDR3 bases are TGCGCCAGCAGCTTCACAGGGGACTCTGGAAACACCATATATTTT. It yields the protein CASSFTGDSGNTIYF.

At least ten counts were recorded for this clonotype. The chain couples TRBV7-8 to TRBJ2-2; D possibly corresponds to TRBD2 (5 bases). Per germline, CDR1 SGHVS and CDR2 FQNEAQ. V was clipped by 1 base and J by 2 bases, with 8 bases between them. This CDR3 is built from 15 residues. The CDR3 loop reads CASSLVLANTGELFF. In DNA, the CDR3 is TGTGCCAGCAGCTTAGTTCTAGCTAACACCGGGGAGCTGTTTTTT.

In its sample, this clonotype was seen many times. The V and J genes are TRBV5-1 and TRBJ2-2; no clear D gene. The germline gives CDR1 SGHRS, CDR2 YFSETQ. The CDR3 is made up of 13 amino acids. V was shortened by 4 bases and J by 3 bases, with 7 bases between the two germline ends. DNA of the CDR3: TGCGCCAGCAGCGCAATCGACACCGGGGAGCTGTTTTTT. It translates to CASSAIDTGELFF. Based on the CDR3 plus reference TRBV5-1 and TRBJ2-2, the full variable domain is KAGVTQTPRYLIKTRGQQVTLSCSPISGHRSVSWYQQTPGQGLQFLFEYFSETQRNKGNFPGRFSGRQFSNSRSEMNVSTLELGDSALYLCASSAIDTGELFFGEGSRLTVL.

This chain uses TRBV20-1 with TRBJ2-5, with 7 bases fitting TRBD1. Trimming removed 6 bases from V and 4 bases from J; junction bases left unmatched: 17. The CDR3 contains 16 residues. The germline V gene encodes CDR1 DFQATT and CDR2 SNEGSKA (reference sequence). This chain's CDR3 is CSARQGRGGRRETQYF. The CDR3 DNA follows: TGCAGTGCAAGACAGGGACGGGGTGGAAGAAGAGAGACCCAGTACTTC.

The chain couples TRBV10-3 to TRBJ2-7; the D gene could be TRBD1 or TRBD2 (6 bases each). The closer fit of TRBJ2-1 to the DNA end suggests the J call may be wrong. There are 13 residues in the CDR3. Per the germline V gene, CDR1 is ENHRY and CDR2 is SYGVKD. The CDR3 nucleotides read TGTGCCATCAGGGTAGGGGGAGGCAATGAGCAGTTCTTC. Amino acid sequence: CAIRVGGGNEQFF.

This clonotype appeared many times. The chain links TRBV10-3 to TRBJ2-7; 10 positions agree with TRBD1. Germline CDR1 is ENHRY and CDR2 is SYGVKD. This CDR3 is built from 16 residues. The junction had 8 bases not matched to a gene; V was cut back by 2 bases and J by 4 bases. CDR3 bases: TGTGCCATCAGTGAGAGGGACAGGGGTTTTATTTACGAGCAGTACTTC. It specifies CAISERDRGFIYEQYF.

The V call is TRBV7-2, the J call TRBJ1-2; the D gene is possibly TRBD1 (6 bases). Germline CDR1 and CDR2: SGHTA and FQGNSA. CDR3 length: 16 residues. Trimming took 3 bases from V and 3 from J, leaving 17 bases between them. The CDR3 here is CASSFATGLADYGYTF. The CDR3 region has the DNA TGTGCCAGCAGCTTTGCGACAGGATTGGCAGACTATGGCTACACCTTC.

The chain employs TRBV25-1 and TRBJ2-7; D uncertain. Trimming removed 11 bases at V and 5 bases at J, with 16 bases between. From germline, CDR1 is MGHDK and CDR2 SYGVNS. The CDR3 loop spans 12 amino acids. CDR3 loop: CAWSPLADEQYF. The CDR3 bases are TGTGCCTGGAGTCCTTTGGCGGACGAGCAGTACTTC.

This clonotype was observed at least ten times. The CDR3 DNA sequence: TGCAGTGCGAGACCAGCCGGGGGCGCTTTTTATGGCTACACCTTC. It translates to CSARPAGGAFYGYTF. J is TRBJ1-2 and V is TRBV20-1; D might be TRBD1 (6 bases). The CDR3 is 15 residues long. CDR1 and CDR2 from the germline V gene are DFQATT and SNEGSKA (reference sequence). V lost 6 bases to trimming and J lost 5 bases, with 22 bases between them.

J is TRBJ1-5 and V is TRBV10-3; TRBD1 is a possible D gene (5 bases). CDR3 size: 11 residues. Trimming left V 10 bases short and J 6 bases short, with 10 bases between. Germline V gene sequence: CDR1 ENHRY, CDR2 SYGVKD. DNA of the CDR3: TGTGCCAGCGGGGACCTTCAGCCCCAGCATTTT. Translation gives CASGDLQPQHF.

V usage is TRBV2 and J usage is TRBJ2-3; TRBD2 aligns across 9 bases. The length of the CDR3 is 14 residues. CDR1 is SNHLY, CDR2 FYNNEI, per germline. Trimming took 6 bases from V and 4 from J; bases not matched to a gene: 5. The CDR3 loop is CASRLAGRPDTQYF. The CDR3, as DNA: TGTGCCAGCAGACTAGCGGGCCGCCCAGATACGCAGTATTTT.

J is TRBJ1-6 and V is TRBV7-8, with 7 bases matching TRBD1. V was pared by 6 bases and J by 6 bases, with 11 bases of the junction left unmatched. This CDR3 has 16 amino acids. The germline CDR1 and CDR2 sequences are SGHVS and FQNEAQ. The CDR3 sequence is CASSERQGSFNSPLHF. CDR3 nucleotide sequence: TGTGCCAGCAGTGAGCGACAGGGTTCGTTTAATTCACCCCTCCACTTT.